This entry concerns a single TCR beta chain. Participants' own reports of clinical history determined their cohort assignment. This entry is derived from a study of blood T cell repertoires in COVID-19. Looking at the study overall: In each case, the material was cDNA or gDNA derived from T cells, B-cell-depleted T cells, or PBMCs.

Germline values: CDR1 LGHNT, CDR2 FRNRAP. With V trimmed by 0 bases and J by 4 bases, 3 bases remained unmatched. The CDR3 runs to 16 residues. In the authors' methods: For nucleated cells, counts were estimated from reference gene primer amplification. Sequencing used immunoSEQ multiplex PCR; TCRdb keeps in-frame clones, though not all of them. That table gives V, J and clone size, and the DNA gave D and trimming. The repertoire holds a few hundred thousand clones, with around 91% as singletons. The sequenced sample was PBMCs or T cells enriched from blood (not recorded which). This sequence originates from a woman younger than 30 with acute COVID-19. The chain combines TRBV12-5 with TRBJ2-2; TRBD2 aligns across 9 bases. DNA of the CDR3: TGTGCTAGTGGTTTGGTACAAGCGGGAGGCACCGGGGAGCTGTTTTTT. Its protein is CASGLVQAGGTGELFF.